Below, one T cell receptor beta chain is given with its context. The antigen is unknown. For TCRbeta, the library was prepared with unique molecular identifiers. TCRdb recomputed calls from the PCR reads with MiXCR, one row per CDR3 protein. The sample holds fewer than 750,000 distinct CDR3 sequences; roughly 30% are singletons and the top ten take under 45%. The source of the sample is a study of T-cell reconstitution after alpha-beta-depleted transplantation in children. Study observations and caveats: From surviving recipient T cells and thymic progenitors came the high day-60 TCRbeta diversity observed in some patients. Counts and diversity of T cells one year after transplant came mostly from newly produced T cells. Expanded graft clones numbering several hundred reportedly gave rise to alpha-beta T cells about two months after transplant.

Trimming removed 1 base from V and 2 bases from J; junction bases left unmatched: 5. Germline-derived CDR1 and CDR2 are MGHDK and SYGVNS. This CDR3 is built from 17 residues. This TCR was sampled from a boy under two years old with Wiskott-Aldrich syndrome, due to receive a stem cell transplant. The chain uses TRBV25-1 and TRBJ2-2; 9 nucleotides line up with TRBD1. This specimen was PBMCs, taken before TCRalphabeta/CD19-depleted stem cell transplant. CDR3 nucleotide sequence: TGTGCCAGCAGTGAATCACAGGGGGCATTTAACACCGGGGAGCTGTTTTTT. It specifies CASSESQGAFNTGELFF. The full variable domain, with the rest looked up from reference TRBV25-1 and TRBJ2-2, is EADIYQTPRYLVIGTGKKITLECSQTMGHDKMYWYQQDPGMELHLIHYSYGVNSTEKGDLSSESTVSRIRTEHFPLTLESARPSHTSQYLCASSESQGAFNTGELFFGEGSRLTVL.